This T cell receptor beta chain appears in the sequencing data of a study of sequential checkpoint blockade in melanoma. As for the study in general: Each arm's sequence ended with maintenance nivolumab.

The CDR3 covers 16 residues. By share of the sample, this clone is medium-sized. Stated treatment: randomized to nivolumab then ipilimumab (arm A) or the reverse (arm B). No patient had prior DNA-damaging chemotherapy. TCRdb's table, derived via immunoSEQ multiplex PCR, lists solely in-frame clones and lacks some. The table includes approximately 12,000 clones, around two thirds detected once. The sequence was obtained from a human donor with melanoma. The sequencing used CD8+ T cells sorted from blood (inferred from file names), collected from a patient given nivolumab and ipilimumab in sequence. The chain combines TRBV21-1 with TRBJ1-2; the D call in the table, TRBD1, was not verified against the DNA. TRBV21-1 represents a pseudogene. The CDR3 nucleotides are TGTGCCAGCAGCAAAAAGGGGCTGGGGCTAGGCTATGGCTACACCTTC. Translation: CASSKKGLGLGYGYTF.